This T cell receptor (beta chain) was sequenced during a study of blood T cell repertoires in COVID-19. Study at large: Sources were T cells, B-cell-depleted T cells, or PBMCs; the material itself was cDNA or gDNA.

Original methodology: Estimated nucleated cell counts came from reference gene primer amplification. The table came from immunoSEQ multiplex PCR; TCRdb's copy has only in-frame clones and leaves some out. Clone size and V and J calls were adopted from that table, with D and trimming inferred from the DNA. The sample lists 150,000 to 200,000 clones, almost 80% occurring once. With 3 bases removed from V and 13 bases from J, the gap between germline ends came to 22 bases. The germline V gene encodes CDR1 LNHNV and CDR2 YYDKDF (reference sequence). The CDR3 covers 15 residues. This sequence was found in a woman in her 70s with acute or convalescent COVID-19. Material: peripheral blood. The chain uses TRBV15 and TRBJ2-1, with D possibly being TRBD2 (6 bases). CDR3 region: CATSSGSGEGLGQFF. The CDR3 coding sequence is TGTGCCACCAGCAGTGGATCGGGAGAGGGATTGGGTCAGTTCTTC.